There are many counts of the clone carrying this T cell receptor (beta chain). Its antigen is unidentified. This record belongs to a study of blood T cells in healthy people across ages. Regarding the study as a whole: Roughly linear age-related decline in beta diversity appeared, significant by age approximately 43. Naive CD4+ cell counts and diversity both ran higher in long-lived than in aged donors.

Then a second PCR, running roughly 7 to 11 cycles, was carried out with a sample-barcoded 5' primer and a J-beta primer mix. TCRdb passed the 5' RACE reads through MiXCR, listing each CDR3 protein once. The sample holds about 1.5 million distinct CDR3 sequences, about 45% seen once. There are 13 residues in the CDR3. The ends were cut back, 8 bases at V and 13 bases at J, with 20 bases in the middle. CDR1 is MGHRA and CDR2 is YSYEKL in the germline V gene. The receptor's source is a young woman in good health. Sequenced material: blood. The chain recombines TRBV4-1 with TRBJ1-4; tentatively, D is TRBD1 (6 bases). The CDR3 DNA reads TGCGCCAGCTCTGGACAGAGGGCTTATGGACTGTTTTTT. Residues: CASSGQRAYGLFF.